Listed here are 2 T cell receptor beta chains from one sample, sequenced in a study of response to subunit inactivated influenza vaccine. TCRdb fed the RT-PCR reads into MiXCR, producing one record per CDR3 protein. Among about 480,000 distinct CDR3 sequences listed, around 13% were seen once. This sample comprised PBMCs from blood, obtained roughly 47 days after vaccination. The receptors here all came from a man in his fifties or sixties who received an inactivated influenza vaccine.

The rearrangement joins TRBV11-2 to TRBJ2-3; D is possibly TRBD1 or TRBD2 (6 bases each). The CDR3 totals 16 residues. The germline CDR1 and CDR2 sequences are SGHAT and FQNNGV. Trimming took 0 bases from V and 1 from J, leaving 11 bases between them. The CDR3 region is CASSLEWRGGTDTQYF. The CDR3 DNA sequence: TGTGCCAGCAGCTTAGAATGGAGGGGGGGCACAGATACGCAGTATTTT.

This clonotype was seen only a few times. The rearrangement links TRBV6-1 to TRBJ2-7; 9 nucleotides line up with TRBD1. V was clipped by 10 bases and J by 5 bases; unmatched bases: 9. Germline loops: CDR1 MNHNS, CDR2 SASEGT. CDR3 length equals 13 residues. The CDR3 nucleotides read TGTGCCACCCGACAGGGGGGAAGAAACGAGCAGTACTTC. Residues: CATRQGGRNEQYF.